The clone carrying this T cell receptor (beta chain) appeared a few times. No antigen is known for it. The TCR library protocol attached unique molecular identifiers to the individual cDNA molecules. TCRdb independently ran MiXCR on the 5' RACE reads; one entry per CDR3 protein. Of over 35,000 distinct CDR3 sequences listed, about 5.9% are singletons. The data derive from a study of early T cells in non-severe SARS-CoV-2 infection. About the research overall: Sequencing targeted bulk RNA from unsorted whole blood, leaving chains unpaired.

Notes on the study in general: Using VDJdb, the matching emphasized anti-spike CD8 responses while missing private and CD4 specificities.

Germline CDR1 reads KGHSH; CDR2 reads LQKENI. This CDR3 has 16 amino acids. The V end was cut by 0 bases, the J end by 0 bases, with 10 bases between. This sample comprised whole blood, obtained at baseline. This TCR was sampled from an adult who was a healthcare worker with PCR-confirmed SARS-CoV-2 infection or an uninfected control (not recorded which). The gene calls are TRBV18 and TRBJ2-3; D is perhaps TRBD1 or TRBD2 (5 bases each). For the CDR3, the DNA is TGTGCCAGCTCACCACCGGGACGGCGTAGCACAGATACGCAGTATTTT. This sequence encodes CASSPPGRRSTDTQYF. Based on the CDR3 plus reference TRBV18 and TRBJ2-3, the full variable domain is NAGVMQNPRHLVRRRGQEARLRCSPMKGHSHVYWYRQLPEEGLKFMVYLQKENIIDESGMPKERFSAEFPKEGPSILRIQQVVRGDSAAYFCASSPPGRRSTDTQYFGPGTRLTVL.